This T cell receptor (beta chain) was profiled in a study of T cell responses to AZD1222 COVID-19 vaccine. About this clone: Its antigen is as yet unknown.

Whole-study results and caveats: Distributed over spike, vaccine-associated CD4 TCRs predominated at 160-218 and 743-854. Baseline antibody screening turned up just six or seven seropositive AZD1222 recipients.

V dropped 2 bases and J dropped 4 bases, with 17 bases sitting between them. This CDR3 region has 17 residues. CDR1 MGHRA and CDR2 YSYEKL come from the germline V gene. TCRdb's table, derived via immunoSEQ multiplex PCR, lists solely in-frame clones and lacks some. The sample contains tens of thousands of clones, around 88% of which appear only once. The input for sequencing was peripheral blood, taken on day 0 of AZD1222 vaccination. This rearrangement joins TRBV4-1 to TRBJ2-2, with D perhaps TRBD2 (5 bases). The TCR sequence derives from an adult in good health. This chain's CDR3 is CASSQPGGSDGTGELFF. Here the CDR3 DNA reads TGCGCCAGCAGCCAACCCGGAGGTAGTGACGGCACCGGGGAGCTGTTTTTT.